Included here is one TCR beta chain sequence, with context. The sample comes from a study of molecular identifiers for immune sequencing clone quantification. Construction of naive CD8 libraries employed about 17,000 to 1,100,000 sorted cells together with 10%, 30% or 50% RNA. Bulk TCR library preparation followed previously described methods with listed TCR primers. Each CDR3 protein gets one entry after TCRdb re-called the PCR reads with MiXCR. The sample holds roughly 320,000 distinct CDR3 sequences; roughly a quarter are singletons and the top ten take approximately 0.74%. The CDR3 is 17 residues long. Germline CDR1 is GTSNPN and CDR2 is SVGIG (reference sequence). With V trimmed by 1 base and J by 4 bases, 13 bases remained unmatched.

Sequenced sample: naive CD8+ T cells from blood, with Jurkat cell RNA spiked in. Indicated subset: FACS-sorted CD8+CD4-CCR7+CD45RA+ naive T cells. V gene TRBV30 combines with J gene TRBJ2-3; 8 bases fit TRBD2. The origin of this receptor is a human donor in good health. Some libraries in this study had Jurkat cell RNA spiked in. CDR3 residues: CAWSEAGEVLLADTQYF. The CDR3 nucleotides read TGTGCCTGGAGTGAAGCGGGAGAAGTCTTACTCGCAGATACGCAGTATTTT.